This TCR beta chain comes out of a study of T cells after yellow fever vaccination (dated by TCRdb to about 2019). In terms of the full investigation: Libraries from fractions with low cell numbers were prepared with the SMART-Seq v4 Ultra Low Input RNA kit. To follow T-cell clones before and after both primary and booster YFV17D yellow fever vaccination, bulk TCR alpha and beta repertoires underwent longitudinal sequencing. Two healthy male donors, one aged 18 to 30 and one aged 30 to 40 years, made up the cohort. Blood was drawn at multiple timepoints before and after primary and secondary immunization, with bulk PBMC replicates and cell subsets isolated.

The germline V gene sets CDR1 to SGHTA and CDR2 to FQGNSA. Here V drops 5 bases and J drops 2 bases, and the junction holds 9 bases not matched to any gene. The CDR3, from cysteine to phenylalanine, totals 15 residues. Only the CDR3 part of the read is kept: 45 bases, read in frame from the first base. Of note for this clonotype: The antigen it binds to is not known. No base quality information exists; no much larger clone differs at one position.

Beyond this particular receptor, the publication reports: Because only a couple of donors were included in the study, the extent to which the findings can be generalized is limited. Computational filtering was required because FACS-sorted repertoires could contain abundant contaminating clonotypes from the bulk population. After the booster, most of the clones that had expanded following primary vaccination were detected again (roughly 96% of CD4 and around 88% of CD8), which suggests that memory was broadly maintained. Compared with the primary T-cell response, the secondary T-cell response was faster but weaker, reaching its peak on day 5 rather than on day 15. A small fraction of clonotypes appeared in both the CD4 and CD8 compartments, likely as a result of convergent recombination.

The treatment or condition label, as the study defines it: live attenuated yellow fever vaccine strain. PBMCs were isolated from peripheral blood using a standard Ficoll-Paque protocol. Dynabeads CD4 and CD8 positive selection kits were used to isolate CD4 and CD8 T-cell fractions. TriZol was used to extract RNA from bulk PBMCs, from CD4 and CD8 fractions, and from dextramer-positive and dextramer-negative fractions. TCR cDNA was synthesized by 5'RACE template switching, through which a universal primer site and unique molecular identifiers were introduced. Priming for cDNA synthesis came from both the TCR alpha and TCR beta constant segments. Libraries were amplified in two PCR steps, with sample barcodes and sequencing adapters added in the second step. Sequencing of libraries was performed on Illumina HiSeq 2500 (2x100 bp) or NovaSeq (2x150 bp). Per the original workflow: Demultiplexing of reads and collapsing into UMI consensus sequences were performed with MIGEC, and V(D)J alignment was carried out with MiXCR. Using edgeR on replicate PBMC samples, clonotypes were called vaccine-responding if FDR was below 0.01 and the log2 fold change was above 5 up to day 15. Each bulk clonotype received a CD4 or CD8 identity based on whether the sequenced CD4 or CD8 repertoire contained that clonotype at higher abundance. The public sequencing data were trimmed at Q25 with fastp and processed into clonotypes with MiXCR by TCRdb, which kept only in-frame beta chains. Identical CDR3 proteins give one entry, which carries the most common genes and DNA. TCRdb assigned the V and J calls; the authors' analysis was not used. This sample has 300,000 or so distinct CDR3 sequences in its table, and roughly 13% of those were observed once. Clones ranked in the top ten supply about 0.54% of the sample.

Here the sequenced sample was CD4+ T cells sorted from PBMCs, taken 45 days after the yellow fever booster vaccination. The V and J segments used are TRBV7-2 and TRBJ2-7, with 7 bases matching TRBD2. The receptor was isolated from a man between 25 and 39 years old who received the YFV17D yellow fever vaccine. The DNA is TGTGCCAGCAGCGCCCGCGGGGGAAATGCCTACGAGCAGTACTTC. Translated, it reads CASSARGGNAYEQYF.